This T cell receptor (beta chain) was captured by sequencing in a study of graft-versus-host responses after intestinal transplantation. The CDR3 loop spans 16 amino acids. The V and J ends lost 4 bases and 4 bases, in that order; junction bases with no gene match: 11. Germline lookup yields CDR1 SGDLS and CDR2 YYNGEE. Remarks on this clone: Its specificity is unknown.

Assay used: immunoSEQ multiplex PCR; TCRdb lists only in-frame clones, some missing. The sample records fewer than 85,000 clones, 75% to 90% being singletons. The TCR was taken from a human donor who was the organ donor for an intestinal transplant. The material sequenced was unstimulated CD4+ T cells sorted from spleen or lymph node cells, taken before transplant. The V gene is TRBV9, the J gene TRBJ2-1, with 7 bases that match TRBD2. The CDR3 here is CASSLEQGGAYNEQFF. CDR3 in DNA: TGTGCCAGCAGCCTCGAGCAGGGAGGGGCTTACAATGAGCAGTTCTTC.